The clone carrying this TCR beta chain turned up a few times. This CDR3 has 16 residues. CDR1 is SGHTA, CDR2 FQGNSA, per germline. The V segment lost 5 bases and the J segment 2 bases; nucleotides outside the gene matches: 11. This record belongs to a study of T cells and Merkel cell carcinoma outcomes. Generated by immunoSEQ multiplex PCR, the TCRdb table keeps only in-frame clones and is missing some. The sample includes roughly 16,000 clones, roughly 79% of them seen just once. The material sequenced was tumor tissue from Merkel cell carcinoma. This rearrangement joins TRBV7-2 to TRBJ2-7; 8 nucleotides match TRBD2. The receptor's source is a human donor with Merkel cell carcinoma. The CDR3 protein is CASSPPPAGETYEQYF. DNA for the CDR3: TGTGCCAGCAGCCCCCCCCCAGCGGGGGAAACCTACGAGCAGTACTTC.